The 12 T cell receptor beta chains in this list originate from one sample, sequenced in a study of cytomegalovirus exposure and HLA in healthy donors. The PCR contained 60 Vbeta and 13 Jbeta primers. The method was immunoSEQ multiplex PCR; TCRdb's version includes in-frame clones alone and lacks a portion of them. The data hold fewer than 200,000 clones, with about 80% observed a single time. The sequenced material came from PBMCs. These receptors all stem from a man aged 25 to 40 in good health and CMV-seronegative.

This clone was seen once. The rearrangement uses TRBV6-5 and TRBJ1-1; TRBD1 is a possible D gene (6 bases). Trimming removed 6 bases at V and 5 bases at J, with 16 bases between. The CDR3 consists of 14 residues. The V gene's germline CDR1 is MNHEY and CDR2 SVGAGI. Here the CDR3 reads CASRLTGWLTEAFF. The CDR3, as DNA: TGTGCCAGCAGGCTTACAGGGTGGTTAACTGAAGCTTTCTTT.

The V and J genes are TRBV11-2 and TRBJ2-5; TRBD1 is a possible D gene (5 bases). This CDR3 region has 16 residues. In germline, CDR1 is SGHAT, CDR2 FQNNGV. V was shortened by 7 bases and J by 5 bases, with 23 bases between the two germline ends. CDR3 nucleotides: TGTGCCAGCACCATTAGCCGTAGGGGCGCTGAGGAGACCCAGTACTTC. As protein: CASTISRRGAEETQYF. Full variable domain (outside the CDR3, taken from reference TRBV11-2 and TRBJ2-5): EAGVAQSPRYKIIEKRQSVAFWCNPISGHATLYWYQQILGQGPKLLIQFQNNGVVDDSQLPKDRFSAERLKGVDSTLKIQPAKLEDSAVYLCASTISRRGAEETQYFGPGTRLLVL.

The genes are TRBV6-5 and TRBJ1-6, with D unclear. V was clipped by 2 bases and J by 0 bases, with 8 bases between them. Germline V gene data show CDR1 as MNHEY and CDR2 as SVGAGI. The CDR3 sequence is 16 residues long. The CDR3 region is CASSYPHNSYNSPLHF. The CDR3 DNA is TGTGCCAGCAGTTACCCCCACAACTCCTATAATTCACCCCTCCACTTT.

The chain uses TRBV5-6 and TRBJ1-4; 7 bases line up with TRBD1. The CDR3 has 15 amino acids. CDR1 SGHDT and CDR2 YYEEEE come from the germline V gene. J lost 4 bases, V lost 2 bases, and 5 bases had no gene match. CDR3 amino acids: CASSLAGTVNEKLFF. The CDR3 coding sequence is TGTGCCAGCAGCTTAGCCGGGACAGTTAATGAAAAACTGTTTTTT.

The chain combines TRBV30 with TRBJ1-2, with 7 bases that match TRBD1. The germline V gene encodes CDR1 GTSNPN and CDR2 SVGIG (reference sequence). This CDR3 contains 14 residues. The J segment lost 5 bases and the V segment lost 0 bases, leaving 6 bases of the junction unmatched. CDR3 residues: CAWSVGQGVYGYTF. CDR3 in DNA: TGTGCCTGGAGTGTAGGGCAGGGGGTTTATGGCTACACCTTC. The full variable domain, its missing parts supplied by reference TRBV30 and TRBJ1-2, is SQTIHQWPATLVQPVGSPLSLECTVEGTSNPNLYWYRQAAGRGLQLLFYSVGIGQISSEVPQNLSASRPQDRQFILSSKKLLLSDSGFYLCAWSVGQGVYGYTFGSGTRLTVV.

This clone has more than one count but fewer than ten. V is TRBV4-1 and J is TRBJ2-6; D is undetermined. V lost 3 bases, J lost 0 bases, and 6 bases lay in between. Germline CDR1 is MGHRA and CDR2 is YSYEKL. This CDR3 spans 15 amino acids. CDR3 amino acids: CASSHPFSGANVLTF. CDR3 in DNA: TGCGCCAGCAGCCACCCGTTCTCTGGGGCCAACGTCCTGACTTTC.

This clone was seen more than once but under ten times. This chain links TRBV9 with TRBJ2-1, with TRBD2 as a possible D gene (6 bases). This CDR3 is 16 amino acids long. V was cut by 1 base and J by 4 bases, with 15 bases left in between. The germline V gene has CDR1 SGDLS and CDR2 YYNGEE. For the CDR3, the DNA is TGTGCCAGCAGCGTACGAGGACGCGGGACTTACAATGAGCAGTTCTTC. Its translation is CASSVRGRGTYNEQFF.

This chain joins TRBV7-2 and TRBJ2-7; D not resolved. This CDR3 region has 12 residues. The V end was cut by 4 bases, the J end by 3 bases, with 7 bases between. From germline, CDR1 is SGHTA and CDR2 FQGNSA. CDR3 sequence reads: CASSSLIYEQYF. The CDR3 DNA sequence: TGTGCCAGCAGCTCCCTAATCTACGAGCAGTACTTC.

This clone was seen a few times. This chain connects TRBV4-1 to TRBJ1-5; D is unresolved. The CDR3 runs to 17 residues. Trimming stripped 0 bases from V and 3 bases from J, with 15 bases between. Germline lookup yields CDR1 MGHRA and CDR2 YSYEKL. Written as DNA, the CDR3 is TGCGCCAGCAGCCAAGAGGGGTCGGGGAGCTTCAATCAGCCCCAGCATTTT. Translating gives CASSQEGSGSFNQPQHF.

The CDR3 region is CASKTGGDTEAFF. CDR3 in DNA: TGTGCCAGCAAAACAGGGGGAGATACTGAAGCTTTCTTT. This rearrangement joins TRBV19 to TRBJ1-1, with 8 bases matching TRBD1. There are 13 residues in the CDR3. Germline CDR1 reads LNHDA; CDR2 reads SQIVND (reference sequence). Losses at the gene ends were 9 bases for V and 5 bases for J; bases not matched to a gene: 8.

The chain carries TRBV29-1 and TRBJ1-2, with a tentative D call TRBD1 (5 bases). V lost 3 bases and J 2 bases, leaving 10 bases between the germline ends. The germline V gene encodes CDR1 SQVTM and CDR2 ANQGSEA. The CDR3 runs to 13 residues. This chain's CDR3 is CSVDRDGNYGYTF. In nucleotides, the CDR3 is TGCAGCGTTGACAGGGATGGAAACTATGGCTACACCTTC.

V usage is TRBV11-3 and J usage is TRBJ1-1; tentative D call: TRBD1 (5 bases). Germline assignment: CDR1 SGHNT and CDR2 YENEEA. There are 13 residues in the CDR3. V was trimmed by 5 bases and J by 7 bases, leaving 14 bases between them. The DNA of the CDR3 is TGTGCCAGCAGCCGATGGGGGGGTGGTGAAGCTTTCTTT. It codes for CASSRWGGGEAFF.